This TCR beta chain was identified in a study of T cells in Graves' hyperthyroidism and ophthalmopathy. The CDR3 is 17 amino acids. CDR1 is SGHAT, CDR2 FQNNGV, per germline. Trimming left V 0 bases short and J 4 bases short, with 18 bases between. It was RNA transcripts that yielded the amplified TCR beta CDR3 regions. Carried out on the TCR CDR3, a first-round RT-PCR used the HTBI primer set. TCRdb processed the multiplex PCR reads anew with MiXCR; each CDR3 protein has one entry. The sample shows hundreds of thousands of distinct CDR3 sequences, approximately 13% of them seen only once. This sequence originates from a young woman with Graves' hyperthyroidism. V gene TRBV11-2 combines with J gene TRBJ1-2; D remains ambiguous. What was sequenced was blood. The CDR3 is CASSLDSGRLGLYGYTF. As DNA, the CDR3 is TGTGCCAGCAGCTTAGATTCAGGACGCCTGGGCCTCTATGGCTACACCTTC.